This T cell receptor beta chain was sequenced for a study of T cell responses to AZD1222 COVID-19 vaccine. Profiled with immunoSEQ multiplex PCR; TCRdb holds only in-frame clones, not every one. This repertoire shows roughly 150,000 clones, roughly 90% found once; its top ten account for 1.5% to 2%. The CDR3 loop spans 14 amino acids. The J segment lost 7 bases and the V segment lost 3 bases, leaving 7 bases of the junction unmatched. CDR1 MDHEN and CDR2 SYDVKM come from the germline V gene. As to this clone: No antigen is known for it.

Study-wide results and limits: Females made up more of the donors, who were largely white British, and clonal diversity may have come out too low. Baseline seropositives among AZD1222 recipients totaled only five to seven. Targets within unmutated variant regions were reportedly found for nearly half of spike-specific TCRs.

The source of this sequence is an adult who received the AZD1222 COVID-19 vaccine. The sample here was peripheral blood, taken 28 days after the second AZD1222 dose. The chain couples TRBV28 to TRBJ1-1; 8 bases fit TRBD1. The DNA for the CDR3 is TGTGCCAGCAGTTTTGCAGGGGGCTTCGGTGAAGCTTTCTTT. Its protein is CASSFAGGFGEAFF.